A selection of T cell receptor beta chains follows, all from one sample in a study of blood T cell repertoires in COVID-19. Assay: immunoSEQ multiplex PCR; the TCRdb copy retains only in-frame clones and omits some. The sample includes 250,000 or so clones, more than 80% of them seen just once. The sequencing input was PBMCs or T cells enriched from blood (not recorded which). These receptors were taken from a woman younger than 45 with acute COVID-19. The CDR3 runs from the conserved cysteine through the conserved F or W. Each record gives: V gene, clone size, D gene, J gene, CDR3 DNA, CDR3 protein. D genes are given only for firm matches. Expanded clones get a size class; other rows say once, few or many, or leave the size out.

>TRBV9|NA|NA|TRBJ2-1
TGTGCCAGCAGCGTAGGAAGGTGGGAGACACCCAATGAGCAGTTCTTC
CASSVGRWETPNEQFF
>TRBV3-1/TRBV3-2|NA|NA|TRBJ1-4
TGTGCCAGCAGCCAAGGCAGGGGTTCTAATGAAAAACTGTTTTTT
CASSQGRGSNEKLFF
>TRBV4-3|once|NA|TRBJ1-3
TGCGCCAGCAGCCAAAGCTGGGGGCCCTCTGGAAACACCATATATTTT
CASSQSWGPSGNTIYF
>TRBV7-3|NA|NA|TRBJ2-1
TGTGCCAGCAGCGCCCCCCCCGAGTCCGAGCAGTTCTTC
CASSAPPESEQFF
>TRBV6-5|NA|TRBD1|TRBJ1-6
TGTGCCAGCAGTTACTTCACCGGGACAGGGAATTCACCCCTCCACTTT
CASSYFTGTGNSPLHF
>TRBV2|NA|TRBD1|TRBJ2-3
TGTGCCAGCAGTCGTGGACAGGGCACAGATACGCAGTATTTT
CASSRGQGTDTQYF
>TRBV7-9|NA|NA|TRBJ2-1
TGTGCCAGCAGCTTAGCCCTAGTTGCCGATGAGCAGTTCTTC
CASSLALVADEQFF
>TRBV28|NA|TRBD1|TRBJ1-1
TGTGCCAGCAGAGGCCAGGGGGACGCTGAAGCTTTCTTT
CASRGQGDAEAFF
>TRBV3-1/TRBV3-2|once|NA|TRBJ1-3
TGTGCCAGCAGCCAAGATGGGTCAGGTAGAAACACCATATATTTT
CASSQDGSGRNTIYF
>TRBV9|NA|NA|TRBJ2-1
TGTGCCAGCAGCGTAGAACGGGAATTCTCCTACAATGAGCAGTTCTTC
CASSVEREFSYNEQFF
>TRBV11-3|NA|NA|TRBJ2-1
TGTGCCAGCAGCGACCGGGACAACTACAATGAGCAGTTCTTC
CASSDRDNYNEQFF
>TRBV7-3|NA|NA|TRBJ2-1
TGTGCCAGCAGCATCGGGGAGGCGTACAATGAGCAGTTCTTC
CASSIGEAYNEQFF
>TRBV12-3/TRBV12-4|once|NA|TRBJ2-3
TGTGCCAGCAGTTTTCGGGGAGGAGATACGCAGTATTTT
CASSFRGGDTQYF
>TRBV19|once|TRBD2|TRBJ2-3
TGTGCCAGTAGTCTGGGGGGGAGAGATACGCAGTATTTT
CASSLGGRDTQYF
>TRBV2|NA|TRBD2|TRBJ2-1
TGTGCCAGCAGGACTAGCGGGGATAGTGAGCAGTTCTTC
CASRTSGDSEQFF
>TRBV18|NA|TRBD1|TRBJ1-2
TGTGCCAGCTCACGCACCACCCGACAGGGTTCTTACACCTTC
CASSRTTRQGSYTF
>TRBV7-9|many|NA|TRBJ2-1
TGTGCCAGCAGCTTGGTCAGATACAATGAGCAGTTCTTC
CASSLVRYNEQFF
>TRBV27|NA|TRBD2|TRBJ2-1
TGTGCCAGCAGCCCGGGACTAGCGGGACAGTTCTTC
CASSPGLAGQFF
>TRBV15|NA|NA|TRBJ2-7
TGTGCCACCAGCAGAGTTGTTGACAGCCTGACCTACGAGCAGTACTTC
CATSRVVDSLTYEQYF
>TRBV19|once|NA|TRBJ1-4
TGTGCCAGTAACGTATTACAGGGAAATAATGAAAAACTGTTTTTT
CASNVLQGNNEKLFF
>TRBV6-2/TRBV6-3|NA|TRBD2|TRBJ2-5
TGTGCCAGCAGTACCTATGGGACTAGCGAACAAGAGACCCAGTACTTC
CASSTYGTSEQETQYF
>TRBV28|NA|TRBD1|TRBJ1-1
TGTGCCAGCAGTTTACCGCCGGGACAGGGAAAAAAGGCTTTCTTT
CASSLPPGQGKKAFF
>TRBV27|NA|TRBD1|TRBJ1-6
TGTGCCAGCAGGGAGGCCGGGACAGGGAATTCACCCCTCCACTTT
CASREAGTGNSPLHF
>TRBV9|NA|NA|TRBJ2-3
TGTGCCAGCAGCGTTGCGGGGAAAGATACGCAGTATTTT
CASSVAGKDTQYF
>TRBV12-3/TRBV12-4|once|NA|TRBJ2-7
TGTGCCAGCAGCCCAGGGGTTCTTGAAGAGCAGTACTTC
CASSPGVLEEQYF
>TRBV5-1|NA|TRBD2|TRBJ2-7
TGCGCCAGCAGCCCCGGGGGGGAGTCCTACGAGCAGTACTTC
CASSPGGESYEQYF
>TRBV9|once|TRBD2|TRBJ2-1
TGTGCCAGCAGCGACCGGACTAGCGGGAGTGTCAATGAGCAGTTCTTC
CASSDRTSGSVNEQFF